The sequence of this T cell receptor (beta chain) was determined in a study of post-analysis software for immune sequencing data. Presence of unique molecular identifiers characterized the TCR beta cDNA libraries. TCRdb redid the calling of the PCR reads with MiXCR, one entry per CDR3 protein. Of 430,000 or so distinct CDR3 sequences in the sample, more than 30% are singletons; the top ten hold less than 10%. Details on this clonotype: The antigen is not known.

Trimming removed 6 bases from V and 4 bases from J; junction bases left unmatched: 9. Germline assignment: CDR1 SSHAT and CDR2 FNYEAQ (reference sequence). This CDR3 comprises 18 residues. General study results and limits: The five TRBV segments detected at higher frequency in patients than in controls included TRBV5-6, TRBV5-1 and TRBV20-1. Strong co-clustering by F measure linked samples that shared a preparation batch.

Sequenced material: blood. This sequence joins TRBV7-7 and TRBJ2-2; 15 bases fit TRBD2. This sequence originates from a girl aged 2 to 10 with multiple sclerosis. This CDR3 is CASSYGLAGGPGTGELFF. DNA for the CDR3: TGTGCCAGCAGTTACGGACTAGCGGGGGGGCCTGGCACCGGGGAGCTGTTTTTT.